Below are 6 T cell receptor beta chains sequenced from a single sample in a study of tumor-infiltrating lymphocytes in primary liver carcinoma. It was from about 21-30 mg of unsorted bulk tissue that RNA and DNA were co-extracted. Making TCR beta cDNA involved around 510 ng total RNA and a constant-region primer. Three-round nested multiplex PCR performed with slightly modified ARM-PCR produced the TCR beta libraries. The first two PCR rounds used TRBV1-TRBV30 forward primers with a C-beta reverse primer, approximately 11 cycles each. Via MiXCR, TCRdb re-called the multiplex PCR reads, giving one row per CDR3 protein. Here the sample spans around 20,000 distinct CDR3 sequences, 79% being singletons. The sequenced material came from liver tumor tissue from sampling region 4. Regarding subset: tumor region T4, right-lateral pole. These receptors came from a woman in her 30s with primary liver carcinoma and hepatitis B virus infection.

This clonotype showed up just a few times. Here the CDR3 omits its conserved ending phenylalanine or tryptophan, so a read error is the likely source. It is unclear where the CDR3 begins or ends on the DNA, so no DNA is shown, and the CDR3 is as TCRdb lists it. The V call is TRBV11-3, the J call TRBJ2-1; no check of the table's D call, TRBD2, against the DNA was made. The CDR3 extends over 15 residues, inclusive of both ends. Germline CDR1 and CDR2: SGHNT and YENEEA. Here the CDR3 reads CASSRPAGGGYEHFL.

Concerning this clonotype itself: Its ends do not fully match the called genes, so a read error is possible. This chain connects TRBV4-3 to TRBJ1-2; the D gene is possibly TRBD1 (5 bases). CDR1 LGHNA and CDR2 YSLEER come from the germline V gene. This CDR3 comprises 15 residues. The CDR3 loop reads CASSQNWGSVNGHTF. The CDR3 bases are TGCGCCAGCAGCCAAAATTGGGGCAGTGTGAATGGCCACACCTTC.

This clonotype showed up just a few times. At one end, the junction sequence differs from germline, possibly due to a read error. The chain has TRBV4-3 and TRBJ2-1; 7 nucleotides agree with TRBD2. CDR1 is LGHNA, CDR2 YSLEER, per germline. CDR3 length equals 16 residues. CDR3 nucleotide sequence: TGCGCTAGCAGCCATGATTGGGACTATGCCTACAATGAGCAGTTCTTC. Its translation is CASSHDWDYAYNEQFF.

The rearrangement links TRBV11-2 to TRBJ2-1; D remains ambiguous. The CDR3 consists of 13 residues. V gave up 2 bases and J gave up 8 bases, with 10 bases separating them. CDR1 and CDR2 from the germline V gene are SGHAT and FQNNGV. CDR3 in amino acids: CASSLSDAYEQFF. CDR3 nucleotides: TGTGCCAGCAGCTTAAGTGATGCGTATGAGCAGTTCTTC.

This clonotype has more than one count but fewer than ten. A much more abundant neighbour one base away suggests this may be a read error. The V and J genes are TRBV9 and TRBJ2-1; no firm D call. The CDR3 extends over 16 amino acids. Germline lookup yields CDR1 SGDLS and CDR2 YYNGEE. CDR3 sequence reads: CASIVARGVGLNEQFF. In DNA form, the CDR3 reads TGTGCCAGCATCGTAGCCCGAGGAGTTGGGCTCAATGAGCAGTTCTTC.

CDR3 coding DNA: TGTGCCAGCAGCCCCATAGGGTTAGGGGAGACCCAGTACTTC. Its translation is CASSPIGLGETQYF. The rearrangement links TRBV7-9 to TRBJ2-5; D is unresolved. V gave up 5 bases and J gave up 5 bases, with 15 bases separating them. Looked up from germline, CDR1 is SEHNR and CDR2 is FQNEAQ (reference sequence). CDR3 length equals 14 residues. The entire variable domain, with the rest obtained from reference TRBV7-9 and TRBJ2-5, is as follows: DTGVSQNPRHKITKRGQNVTFRCDPISEHNRLYWYRQTLGQGPEFLTYFQNEAQLEKSRLLSDRFSAERPKGSFSTLEIQRTEQGDSAMYLCASSPIGLGETQYFGPGTRLLVL.